The 6 T cell receptor beta chains listed next were all sequenced from one sample in a study of T cell repertoires in cytomegalovirus infection (dated by TCRdb to about 2019). Sequenced using an Illumina HiSeq 1500. TCRdb's own reprocessing of the public reads used fastp at Q25 and MiXCR and kept productive beta chains. Records with the same CDR3 protein are collapsed into one entry carrying the most frequent genes and DNA. The sample contains about 900,000 distinct CDR3 sequences, approximately 31% of them found a single time. Roughly 13% of the sample comes from the top ten. Their antigen targets remain unknown. Read against the paper, the sample's treatment or condition label means: in vitro stimulation with specific CMV peptide epitopes to enrich CMV-specific T cells. The sample here was cultured CD8+ T cells from PBMCs, taken from culture after CMV antigen stimulation. The receptors come from a human donor in good health (CMV status not recorded). Some clones in this sample may be carry-over from other donors' samples.

This clonotype was counted many times. The genes are TRBV7-9 and TRBJ1-1; D not certain. V was shortened by 2 bases and J by 3 bases, with 13 bases between the two germline ends. Germline loops: CDR1 SEHNR, CDR2 FQNEAQ (reference sequence). The CDR3 runs 15 residues. The CDR3 coding sequence is TGTGCCAGCAGCTTAAGCCCCGGTGGGCACACTGAAGCTTTCTTT. Protein sequence: CASSLSPGGHTEAFF. The full variable domain, completed using reference TRBV7-9 and TRBJ1-1, is DTGVSQNPRHKITKRGQNVTFRCDPISEHNRLYWYRQTLGQGPEFLTYFQNEAQLEKSRLLSDRFSAERPKGSFSTLEIQRTEQGDSAMYLCASSLSPGGHTEAFFGQGTRLTVV.

This clonotype appeared a few times. The rearrangement uses TRBV4-1 and TRBJ2-2; 8 bases are a match to TRBD2. Germline CDR1 MGHRA, CDR2 YSYEKL. With V trimmed by 5 bases and J by 0 bases, 5 bases remained unmatched. The CDR3 loop spans 16 amino acids. This CDR3 reads CASSGRGLANTGELFF. Here the CDR3 DNA reads TGCGCCAGCAGCGGTCGGGGACTAGCGAACACCGGGGAGCTGTTTTTT.

J is TRBJ2-7 and V is TRBV5-4; D is possibly TRBD2 (6 bases). The CDR3 has 13 residues. The V gene's germline CDR1 is SGHNT and CDR2 YYREEE (reference sequence). Trimming cost V 4 bases and J 9 bases, with 17 bases left between them. CDR3 residues: CASSGTDLGGQYF. For the CDR3, the DNA is TGTGCCAGCAGCGGGACGGACCTGGGGGGGCAGTACTTC.

This clonotype was recorded a few times. The V and J genes are TRBV27 and TRBJ2-5; D gene unclear. Germline V lookup: CDR1 MNHEY, CDR2 SMNVEV (reference sequence). This CDR3 region has 13 residues. V lost 6 bases, J lost 1 base, and 9 bases lay in between. The CDR3 loop is CASSHWPQETQYF. CDR3 sequence (DNA): TGTGCCAGCAGCCACTGGCCCCAAGAGACCCAGTACTTC.

This clonotype was detected only a few times. This chain links TRBV9 with TRBJ2-2; D is perhaps TRBD1 (6 bases). Germline V CDR1 and CDR2: SGDLS, YYNGEE. The CDR3 covers 16 residues. V gave up 2 bases and J gave up 2 bases, with 13 bases separating them. The CDR3 loop is CASSVSRGANTGELFF. Here the CDR3 DNA reads TGTGCCAGCAGCGTTTCCAGGGGCGCCAACACCGGGGAGCTGTTTTTT.

A single count supports this clonotype. Relative to the germline gene, one junction end is altered; a read error may explain this. The chain links TRBV2 to TRBJ1-2; 7 bases map to TRBD1. From germline, CDR1 is SNHLY and CDR2 FYNNEI. There are 15 residues in the CDR3. CDR3 nucleotides: TGTGCCAGCAGTGAAGCGGATAAGGGGGCGCGGGGCTACTCCTTC. The encoded protein is CASSEADKGARGYSF.